The rows below give T cell receptor beta chains drawn from one sample of a study of blood T cell repertoires in COVID-19. Method: immunoSEQ multiplex PCR; TCRdb's copy keeps in-frame clones and lacks some. Of about 300,000 clones detected, nearly 90% appear once; the ten largest clones hold about 1.7%. What was sequenced was peripheral blood. The receptors here all came from a woman aged 25 to 39 with COVID-19, enrolled during active disease. The CDR3 runs from the conserved cysteine through the conserved F or W. A D gene is named only where the DNA matches it firmly. The size of a clone is reported for some rows only, either as once, few or many, or as a class for expanded clones.

length: 14; D: -; J: TRBJ1-4; V: TRBV14; size: once; CDR3: CASSQGGRSEKLFF; DNA: TGTGCCAGCAGCCAAGGGGGGAGGAGTGAAAAACTGTTTTTT
length: 17; D: -; J: TRBJ2-1; V: TRBV28; size: -; CDR3: CASSLEPGLTSYNEQFF; DNA: TGTGCCAGCAGTTTGGAGCCGGGACTCACGTCCTACAATGAGCAGTTCTTC
length: 16; D: TRBD1; J: TRBJ1-5; V: TRBV4-1; size: -; CDR3: CASSLDVTGVGQPQHF; DNA: TGCGCCAGCAGCTTAGATGTGACAGGGGTGGGGCAGCCCCAGCATTTT
length: 14; D: TRBD1; J: TRBJ1-2; V: TRBV7-8; size: -; CDR3: CASSPRGPSYGYTF; DNA: TGTGCCAGCAGCCCCAGGGGGCCGAGCTATGGCTACACCTTC
length: 15; D: -; J: TRBJ1-2; V: TRBV6-5; size: -; CDR3: CASSYSSGFKRGYTF; DNA: TGTGCCAGCAGTTACTCGAGCGGTTTTAAGCGTGGCTACACCTTC
length: 14; D: -; J: TRBJ1-2; V: TRBV9; size: once; CDR3: CASSGWGEGYGYTF; DNA: TGTGCCAGCAGCGGCTGGGGGGAAGGGTATGGCTACACTTTC
length: 13; D: -; J: TRBJ1-6; V: TRBV7-9; size: -; CDR3: CASRYGSGSPLHF; DNA: TGTGCCAGCAGATATGGCAGCGGTAGCCCGCTCCACTTT
length: 14; D: TRBD1; J: TRBJ1-1; V: TRBV29-1; size: -; CDR3: CSVTGVLGDTEAFF; DNA: TGCAGCGTAACAGGGGTATTGGGGGACACTGAAGCTTTCTTT
length: 15; D: -; J: TRBJ2-3; V: TRBV9; size: -; CDR3: CASSVGPPYTDTQYF; DNA: TGTGCCAGCAGCGTAGGTCCTCCGTACACAGATACGCAGTATTTT
length: 15; D: -; J: TRBJ1-4; V: TRBV15; size: -; CDR3: CATSRGRGWSEKLFF; DNA: TGTGCCACCAGCAGAGGTCGGGGTTGGAGTGAAAAACTGTTTTTT
length: 16; D: TRBD1; J: TRBJ2-3; V: TRBV6-4; size: -; CDR3: CASSGGPGQGADTQYF; DNA: TGTGCCAGCAGTGGGGGTCCGGGACAGGGGGCAGATACGCAGTATTTT
length: 15; D: TRBD1; J: TRBJ2-1; V: TRBV24-1; size: -; CDR3: CATSDFGRGQGEQFF; DNA: TGTGCCACCAGTGATTTTGGCAGGGGGCAGGGTGAGCAGTTCTTC
length: 16; D: -; J: TRBJ2-5; V: TRBV19; size: -; CDR3: CASSIDTRGAVETQYF; DNA: TGTGCCAGTAGTATTGATACTCGGGGGGCGGTCGAGACCCAGTACTTC
length: 15; D: -; J: TRBJ1-3; V: TRBV9; size: -; CDR3: CASSETGTSGNTIYF; DNA: TGTGCCAGCAGCGAGACCGGGACATCTGGAAACACCATATATTTT
length: 12; D: TRBD1; J: TRBJ1-2; V: TRBV2; size: -; CDR3: CASSRTGVGYTF; DNA: TGTGCCAGCAGTAGGACAGGGGTGGGCTACACCTTC
length: 14; D: TRBD2; J: TRBJ2-7; V: TRBV7-2; size: -; CDR3: CASSPTSGVGEQYF; DNA: TGTGCCAGCAGCCCAACTAGCGGGGTCGGTGAGCAGTACTTC
length: 15; D: -; J: TRBJ1-4; V: TRBV7-9; size: -; CDR3: CASSPLQGRNEKLFF; DNA: TGTGCCAGCAGCCCGTTGCAGGGTCGAAACGAAAAACTGTTTTTT
length: 17; D: TRBD2; J: TRBJ2-1; V: TRBV4-1; size: -; CDR3: CASSQDRAGGPLDEQFF; DNA: TGCGCCAGCAGCCAAGATAGGGCGGGGGGCCCCCTCGATGAGCAGTTCTTC
length: 16; D: TRBD1; J: TRBJ1-3; V: TRBV7-8; size: -; CDR3: CASSPETGGIGNTIYF; DNA: TGTGCCAGCAGCCCGGAGACAGGGGGCATCGGAAACACCATATATTTT
length: 12; D: -; J: TRBJ2-3; V: TRBV2; size: -; CDR3: CASRKDEDTQYF; DNA: TGTGCCAGCAGAAAAGATGAGGATACGCAGTATTTT
length: 14; D: -; J: TRBJ2-1; V: TRBV11-2; size: -; CDR3: CASSPRLEDNEQFF; DNA: TGTGCCAGCAGCCCCCGACTAGAAGACAATGAGCAGTTCTTC
length: 16; D: -; J: TRBJ2-2; V: TRBV5-4; size: -; CDR3: CASSLVAGARTGELFF; DNA: TGTGCCAGCAGCTTGGTTGCGGGGGCGAGGACCGGGGAGCTGTTTTTT
length: 15; D: -; J: TRBJ1-6; V: TRBV6-6; size: -; CDR3: CASSIPQVLNSPLHF; DNA: TGTGCCAGCAGCATACCACAGGTTCTTAATTCACCCCTCCACTTT
length: 15; D: -; J: TRBJ1-2; V: TRBV4-3; size: -; CDR3: CASSQEQGFSFGYTF; DNA: TGCGCCAGCAGCCAAGAACAGGGATTTTCGTTTGGCTACACCTTC
length: 14; D: TRBD2; J: TRBJ2-3; V: TRBV7-2; size: once; CDR3: CASLAGGITDTQYF; DNA: TGTGCCAGCCTAGCGGGGGGCATCACAGATACGCAGTATTTT
length: 15; D: TRBD1; J: TRBJ2-3; V: TRBV10-1; size: -; CDR3: CASSEETGGVDTQYF; DNA: TGCGCCAGCAGTGAGGAGACAGGGGGCGTAGATACGCAGTATTTT
length: 15; D: TRBD1; J: TRBJ2-5; V: TRBV4-2; size: -; CDR3: CASSPTGQAQETQYF; DNA: TGTGCCAGCAGCCCCACGGGACAGGCTCAAGAGACCCAGTACTTC
length: 16; D: TRBD2; J: TRBJ2-4; V: TRBV5-4; size: -; CDR3: CASSPTRGVTNNIQYF; DNA: TGTGCCAGCAGCCCCACGCGGGGGGTCACGAACAACATTCAGTACTTC
length: 16; D: TRBD1; J: TRBJ1-4; V: TRBV6-1; size: -; CDR3: CASSARTGEIGEKLFF; DNA: TGTGCCAGCAGTGCCCGGACAGGGGAGATTGGTGAAAAACTGTTTTTT